This T cell receptor (beta chain) was sequenced in a study of shared T cell receptors in the human thymus. The method was immunoSEQ multiplex PCR; TCRdb's version includes in-frame clones alone and lacks a portion of them. The sample carries about 610,000 clones, roughly 90% recorded once. The germline V gene has CDR1 LNHDA and CDR2 SQIVND (reference sequence). The CDR3 runs 16 residues. V lost 3 bases and J 0 bases, leaving 11 bases between the germline ends. These same records also appear under a second study, on human thymus T cells.

The receptor's source is a boy younger than two with a congenital heart defect. Sequencing input: thymocytes. This chain links TRBV19 with TRBJ2-2, with D possibly TRBD1 on 6 matching bases. CDR3 in amino acids: CASSIWTAPNTGELFF. Here the CDR3 DNA reads TGTGCCAGTAGTATCTGGACAGCACCGAACACCGGGGAGCTGTTTTTT.